One sample yielded the 32 T cell receptor beta chains listed below, sequenced in a study of Tregs in tolerant kidney transplant recipients. The nonmyeloablative bone marrow transplants came from related graft donors, with transient mixed chimerism. The repertoire was sequenced with immunoSEQ multiplex PCR; TCRdb's copy has only in-frame clones and lacks some. The table includes more than 20,000 clones, about 84% detected once. The sample here was CD8+ T cells from blood (PBMCs), taken 6 months after the transplant. All receptors come from a human patient who received a combined kidney and bone marrow transplant. Some T cells may be provided by the graft donor.

This clone appeared once. This rearrangement joins TRBV29-1 to TRBJ1-1; D remains ambiguous. Germline V gene sequence: CDR1 SQVTM, CDR2 ANQGSEA. The CDR3 extends over 14 amino acids. Trimming removed 8 bases at V and 1 base at J, with 17 bases between. The CDR3 DNA sequence: TGCAGCTCACCAACCCGCTACCCGAACACTGAAGCTTTCTTT. Protein sequence: CSSPTRYPNTEAFF.

The chain's CDR3 is CASSVGDSYSYNEQFF. The CDR3 DNA sequence: TGTGCCAGCAGCGTCGGGGACAGTTACTCCTACAATGAGCAGTTCTTC. The chain couples TRBV7-6 to TRBJ2-1; 7 bases match TRBD1. J gave up 0 bases and V 5 bases, and 7 bases lay outside the gene matches. CDR1 SGHVS and CDR2 FNYEAQ come from the germline V gene. The CDR3 totals 16 residues. The variable domain in full, with the rest retrieved from reference TRBV7-6 and TRBJ2-1, is GAGVSQSPRYKVTKRGQDVALRCDPISGHVSLYWYRQALGQGPEFLTYFNYEAQQDKSGLPNDRFSAERPEGSISTLTIQRTEQRDSAMYRCASSVGDSYSYNEQFFGPGTRLTVL.

The gene calls are TRBV2 and TRBJ2-2, with 9 bases matching TRBD2. The CDR3 runs 15 residues. Germline V gene data show CDR1 as SNHLY and CDR2 as FYNNEI. The trim removed 4 bases at V and 0 bases at J, leaving 0 bases unmatched. The CDR3, as DNA: TGTGCCAGCAGTGGACTAGCGGCGAACACCGGGGAGCTGTTTTTT. Encoded protein: CASSGLAANTGELFF. Combining the CDR3 with reference TRBV2 and TRBJ2-2 gives the whole variable domain EPEVTQTPSHQVTQMGQEVILRCVPISNHLYFYWYRQILGQKVEFLVSFYNNEISEKSEIFDDQFSVERPDGSNFTLKIRSTKLEDSAMYFCASSGLAANTGELFFGEGSRLTVL.

J is TRBJ1-1 and V is TRBV4-3, with TRBD1 matching 11 bases. Germline lookup yields CDR1 LGHNA and CDR2 YSLEER. V lost 3 bases, J lost 1 base, and 19 bases stayed unmatched. The CDR3 is 21 residues long. The CDR3 nucleotides read TGCGCCAGCAGCCACTCACTCCACTATCTGGGGGACAGGGGGTCGAACACTGAAGCTTTCTTT. Amino acids: CASSHSLHYLGDRGSNTEAFF.

The CDR3 is CATSREAGVGANVLTF. The CDR3 bases are TGTGCCACCAGCAGAGAAGCAGGGGTAGGGGCCAACGTCCTGACTTTC. This chain uses TRBV15 with TRBJ2-6, with D possibly TRBD1 on 6 matching bases. Per the germline V gene, CDR1 is LNHNV and CDR2 is YYDKDF (reference sequence). V lost 0 bases and J 4 bases, leaving 10 bases between the germline ends. This CDR3 contains 16 residues.

The rearrangement uses TRBV5-4 and TRBJ2-3; a weak D match, TRBD1 (8 bases). The ends were cut back, 6 bases at V and 4 bases at J, with 30 bases in the middle. The CDR3 covers 19 residues. CDR1 and CDR2 (germline): SGHNT, YYREEE (reference sequence). The CDR3 region is CASNLSWGERDRRADTQYF. Written as DNA, the CDR3 is TGTGCCAGCAACCTCTCATGGGGTGAGCGGGACAGGAGGGCAGATACGCAGTATTTT.

Judged by abundance, this clone is medium-sized. The chain recombines TRBV2 with TRBJ2-2; TRBD2 is a possible D gene (6 bases). The V end was cut by 2 bases, the J end by 3 bases, with 13 bases between. There are 16 residues in the CDR3. The V gene's germline CDR1 is SNHLY and CDR2 FYNNEI. Written as DNA, the CDR3 is TGTGCCAGCAGTGAAACGCGTCGGGGGTACACCGGGGAGCTGTTTTTT. Translated: CASSETRRGYTGELFF.

The rearrangement joins TRBV30 to TRBJ2-7; the match to TRBD1 covers 8 bases. Germline-derived CDR1 and CDR2 are GTSNPN and SVGIG (reference sequence). The ends lost 3 bases at V and 3 bases at J; junction bases unmatched: 7. CDR3 size: 14 residues. In nucleotides, the CDR3 is TGTGCCTGGAGCGAGACAGGGGTAAACTACGAGCAGTACTTC. As protein: CAWSETGVNYEQYF. The full variable domain, with the rest looked up from reference TRBV30 and TRBJ2-7, is SQTIHQWPATLVQPVGSPLSLECTVEGTSNPNLYWYRQAAGRGLQLLFYSVGIGQISSEVPQNLSASRPQDRQFILSSKKLLLSDSGFYLCAWSETGVNYEQYFGPGTRLTVT.

The chain carries TRBV28 and TRBJ2-2; 7 nucleotides line up with TRBD1. The germline V gene has CDR1 MDHEN and CDR2 SYDVKM. The CDR3 consists of 17 residues. J gave up 5 bases and V 6 bases, and 15 bases lay outside the gene matches. CDR3 nucleotides: TGTGCCAGCAGACGATTTATAGGGGGCGCAGATACCGGGGAGCTGTTTTTT. Protein sequence: CASRRFIGGADTGELFF. The full variable domain, completed using reference TRBV28 and TRBJ2-2, is DVKVTQSSRYLVKRTGEKVFLECVQDMDHENMFWYRQDPGLGLRLIYFSYDVKMKEKGDIPEGYSVSREKKERFSLILESASTNQTSMYLCASRRFIGGADTGELFFGEGSRLTVL.

J is TRBJ2-1 and V is TRBV7-9; D remains unclear. The germline V gene has CDR1 SEHNR and CDR2 FQNEAQ (reference sequence). V was pared by 5 bases and J by 3 bases, with 5 bases between. There are 12 residues in the CDR3. In DNA form, the CDR3 reads TGTGCCAGCAGCATTCACTACAATGAGCAGTTCTTC. It codes for CASSIHYNEQFF.

This chain links TRBV27 with TRBJ1-2; weak D call: TRBD1 (6 bases). This CDR3 contains 16 residues. V lost 5 bases and J 1 base, leaving 17 bases between the germline ends. Germline CDR1 reads MNHEY; CDR2 reads SMNVEV (reference sequence). CDR3 region: CASSPSVGQINYGYTF. CDR3 bases: TGTGCCAGCAGTCCCTCCGTTGGACAGATTAACTATGGCTACACCTTC.

V and J are TRBV18 and TRBJ2-1; 9 positions agree with TRBD2. Unmatched junction bases numbered 5, after V lost 6 bases and J lost 5 bases. CDR3 length: 14 amino acids. Per the germline V gene, CDR1 is KGHSH and CDR2 is LQKENI. This CDR3 reads CASSQVAGDNEQFF. The DNA of the CDR3 is TGTGCCAGCTCCCAGGTAGCGGGGGACAATGAGCAGTTCTTC.

This chain connects TRBV19 to TRBJ2-6; no firm D call. V lost 2 bases, J lost 0 bases, and 5 bases lay in between. CDR3 size: 15 residues. Germline values: CDR1 LNHDA, CDR2 SQIVND (reference sequence). The CDR3 loop reads CASSISSSGANVLTF. The CDR3 DNA reads as TGTGCCAGTAGTATATCCAGCTCTGGGGCCAACGTCCTGACTTTC.

The chain recombines TRBV9 with TRBJ1-6, with TRBD1 identical over 9 bases. V gave up 3 bases and J gave up 5 bases; unmatched junction bases: 3. Germline CDR1 is SGDLS and CDR2 is YYNGEE. This CDR3 region has 15 residues. The CDR3 bases are TGTGCCAGCAGCGCCCGGACAGGGGATAATTCACCCCTCCACTTT. It encodes CASSARTGDNSPLHF.

This clone was counted once. The chain is built from TRBV4-3 and TRBJ1-1, with D uncertain. The CDR3 length is 14 residues. The ends were cut back, 0 bases at V and 1 base at J, with 6 bases in the middle. Germline V gene data show CDR1 as LGHNA and CDR2 as YSLEER. CDR3 sequence: CASSQDEENTEAFF. In nucleotides, the CDR3 is TGCGCCAGCAGCCAAGATGAGGAGAACACTGAAGCTTTCTTT.

This chain links TRBV9 with TRBJ2-2; 9 bases are shared with TRBD2. With V trimmed by 0 bases and J by 4 bases, 4 bases remained unmatched. The CDR3 extends over 16 amino acids. In germline, CDR1 is SGDLS, CDR2 YYNGEE. CDR3 sequence reads: CASSVGSGSLTGELFF. The DNA for the CDR3 is TGTGCCAGCAGCGTAGGTAGCGGGAGTCTCACCGGGGAGCTGTTTTTT.

The rearrangement joins TRBV19 to TRBJ2-3, with D uncertain. V was shortened by 3 bases and J by 4 bases, with 11 bases between the two germline ends. Germline V lookup: CDR1 LNHDA, CDR2 SQIVND (reference sequence). This CDR3 region has 14 residues. CDR3 sequence (DNA): TGTGCCAGTAGTATGTGGTGGAGCGCAGATACGCAGTATTTT. It encodes CASSMWWSADTQYF.

The genes are TRBV7-6 and TRBJ2-7, with 8 bases matching TRBD2. This CDR3 has 16 residues. Germline CDR1 reads SGHVS; CDR2 reads FNYEAQ. Germline trimming cut 0 bases from V and 1 base from J; bases unmatched to any gene: 5. The CDR3, as DNA: TGTGCCAGCAGCTTAGCGCCGGCTAGCGGGTCCTACGAGCAGTACTTC. Amino acids: CASSLAPASGSYEQYF.

The rearrangement links TRBV7-6 to TRBJ2-7; TRBD1 agrees at 12 bases. Germline V CDR1 and CDR2: SGHVS, FNYEAQ. The CDR3 contains 16 residues. J was trimmed by 0 bases and V by 5 bases; bases with no gene match: 5. The CDR3, as DNA: TGTGCCAGCAGCCCGGGGACAGGGGGCGACTCCTACGAGCAGTACTTC. Translation gives CASSPGTGGDSYEQYF.

This chain's CDR3 is CASVQGFTTNEKLFF. The CDR3 coding sequence is TGCGCCAGCGTCCAGGGGTTCACAACTAATGAAAAACTGTTTTTT. The chain carries TRBV5-1 and TRBJ1-4; D might be TRBD1 (6 bases). The CDR3 is 15 amino acids. Germline V gene sequence: CDR1 SGHRS, CDR2 YFSETQ. V was shortened by 7 bases and J by 0 bases, with 13 bases between the two germline ends.

CDR3 nucleotides: TGCGCCAGCAGCCAAGCCGAGACAGGGGCCACTGAAGCTTTCTTT. Amino acid sequence: CASSQAETGATEAFF. The chain uses TRBV4-3 and TRBJ1-1; 8 bases match TRBD1. V lost 1 base, J lost 4 bases, and 5 bases stayed unmatched. The germline V gene encodes CDR1 LGHNA and CDR2 YSLEER. The CDR3 loop spans 15 amino acids.

The CDR3 nucleotides read TGTGCCAGCAGGGGGGGACAGCGGATCCAAGAGACCCAGTACTTC. It is translated as CASRGGQRIQETQYF. The rearrangement links TRBV6-1 to TRBJ2-5; weak D call: TRBD1 (7 bases). This CDR3 spans 15 amino acids. Per germline, CDR1 MNHNS and CDR2 SASEGT. V was clipped by 6 bases and J by 1 base, with 15 bases between them.

This rearrangement joins TRBV27 to TRBJ2-1; 7 positions match TRBD1. The J segment lost 5 bases and the V segment lost 7 bases, leaving 14 bases of the junction unmatched. The length of the CDR3 is 16 residues. CDR1 is MNHEY, CDR2 SMNVEV, per germline (reference sequence). The CDR3 DNA follows: TGTGCCAGCAAGAACAACAGGGGAAGGGTCCACAATGAGCAGTTCTTC. As protein: CASKNNRGRVHNEQFF.

The chain has TRBV19 and TRBJ1-3; 7 bases are a match to TRBD1. This CDR3 is 12 amino acids long. J was trimmed by 13 bases and V by 4 bases; bases with no gene match: 7. The V gene's germline CDR1 is LNHDA and CDR2 SQIVND (reference sequence). The CDR3 DNA is TGTGCCAGTAGTACCAGACAGGGTGCGATATATTTT. Protein: CASSTRQGAIYF. The entire variable domain, with the rest obtained from reference TRBV19 and TRBJ1-3, is as follows: DGGITQSPKYLFRKEGQNVTLSCEQNLNHDAMYWYRQDPGQGLRLIYYSQIVNDFQKGDIAEGYSVSREKKESFPLTVTSAQKNPTAFYLCASSTRQGAIYFGEGSWLTVV.

This chain joins TRBV25-1 and TRBJ2-1; D is undetermined. The CDR3 extends over 15 amino acids. Between the trimmed V and J ends, which lost 4 bases and 3 bases, there was a span of 13 bases. Germline CDR1 MGHDK, CDR2 SYGVNS. CDR3 loop: CASSALGPLYNEQFF. The CDR3 region has the DNA TGTGCCAGCAGTGCCCTTGGGCCCCTCTACAATGAGCAGTTCTTC.

The chain links TRBV5-6 to TRBJ2-1, with 7 bases matching TRBD2. V gave up 4 bases and J gave up 6 bases; unmatched junction bases: 10. CDR3 length: 15 amino acids. From germline, CDR1 is SGHDT and CDR2 YYEEEE. This CDR3 is CASSQSAGPPNEQFF. CDR3 in DNA: TGTGCCAGCAGCCAGTCAGCGGGGCCCCCCAATGAGCAGTTCTTC. The whole variable domain, remainder taken from reference TRBV5-6 and TRBJ2-1, is DAGVTQSPTHLIKTRGQQVTLRCSPKSGHDTVSWYQQALGQGPQFIFQYYEEEERQRGNFPDRFSGHQFPNYSSELNVNALLLGDSALYLCASSQSAGPPNEQFFGPGTRLTVL.

The chain carries TRBV19 and TRBJ1-5; D possibly corresponds to TRBD1 (6 bases). The CDR3 consists of 14 residues. V was pared by 6 bases and J by 6 bases, with 15 bases between. CDR1 and CDR2 (germline): LNHDA, SQIVND (reference sequence). Here the CDR3 reads CASRGPGGSQPQHF. CDR3 DNA: TGTGCCAGTAGGGGACCGGGGGGCAGTCAGCCCCAGCATTTT.

This sequence joins TRBV15 and TRBJ2-1; 8 nucleotides line up with TRBD2. Germline CDR1 LNHNV, CDR2 YYDKDF (reference sequence). The V segment lost 3 bases and the J segment 7 bases; nucleotides outside the gene matches: 8. The CDR3 contains 15 residues. Here the CDR3 reads CATSSDLGGGNEQFF. CDR3 in DNA: TGTGCCACCAGCAGCGACCTCGGGGGGGGGAATGAGCAGTTCTTC.

This clone was counted between two and nine times. The rearrangement uses TRBV7-9 and TRBJ2-2; TRBD2 might be the D (5 bases). Germline V CDR1 and CDR2: SEHNR, FQNEAQ (reference sequence). This CDR3 spans 15 amino acids. Trimming removed 3 bases at V and 0 bases at J, with 8 bases between. CDR3 sequence: CASSFGLANTGELFF. Here the CDR3 DNA reads TGTGCCAGCAGCTTCGGACTGGCGAACACCGGGGAGCTGTTTTTT.

This rearrangement joins TRBV7-8 to TRBJ1-5; D is uncertain. Germline lookup yields CDR1 SGHVS and CDR2 FQNEAQ. This CDR3 comprises 13 residues. V dropped 1 base and J dropped 4 bases, with 5 bases sitting between them. CDR3 in amino acids: CASSLGVNQPQHF. CDR3 nucleotides: TGTGCCAGCAGCTTAGGCGTGAATCAGCCCCAGCATTTT.

V gene TRBV9 combines with J gene TRBJ2-7; possible D gene TRBD2, 5 bases. This CDR3 has 13 residues. Between the trimmed V and J ends, which lost 5 bases and 2 bases, there was a span of 11 bases. CDR1 and CDR2 (germline): SGDLS, YYNGEE. The CDR3 region is CASSEGLAYEQYF. The CDR3 DNA reads as TGTGCCAGCAGTGAAGGACTTGCCTACGAGCAGTACTTC.

About this clone itself: This CDR3 is also generated by other DNA sequences in the sample. The genes are TRBV21-1 and TRBJ1-6. TRBV21-1 counts as a pseudogene. The CDR3 is 17 amino acids. The CDR3 region is CASSPVEGKEDNSPLHF. The CDR3 nucleotides read TGTGCCAGCAGCCCCGTGGAGGGAAAAGAGGACAATTCCCCCCTCCACTTT.